These T cell receptor beta chains were read from a single sample in a study of PD-1 blockade in classical Hodgkin lymphoma. The method was immunoSEQ multiplex PCR; TCRdb's version includes in-frame clones alone and lacks a portion of them. Counted here are about 47,000 clones, approximately 91% occurring once; the ten biggest clones make up roughly 5.3%. Sequencing was done on a sample of peripheral blood mononuclear cells (PBMCs). These receptors all come from a human donor with classical Hodgkin lymphoma. The conserved cysteine and the conserved F or W are not part of the CDR3 here. Each record gives: clone size, J gene, V gene, CDR3 protein. Size tells how often a clone was seen (once, few, many) or the class of an expanded clone, and some rows leave it out.

NA	TRBJ2-1	TRBV19	ASSIDSGAKYNEQF
NA	TRBJ1-2	TRBV28	ASSTPTLLTGLGYT
once	TRBJ2-1	TRBV9	ASSVEPGSYNEQF
NA	TRBJ1-1	TRBV2	AIRLTGFGTEAF
NA	TRBJ2-2	TRBV7-9	ASSLGATNTGELF
NA	TRBJ2-3	TRBV15	ATGTGFTDTQY
NA	TRBJ1-1	TRBV27	ASSSSPTVNTEAF
few	TRBJ2-2	TRBV2	ASSAASRVF
once	TRBJ1-3	TRBV6-1	ASNDGVSSGNTIY
NA	TRBJ2-3	TRBV11-1	ASSFDGQGGTDTQY
NA	TRBJ2-5	TRBV19	ASSASGEAYETQY
once	TRBJ1-5	TRBV2	ASRLGRASNQPQH
once	TRBJ2-1	TRBV7-9	ASSLWGGTTNRGEQF
NA	TRBJ1-2	TRBV6-5	ASSWISGTSNYGYT
NA	TRBJ2-3	TRBV5-6	ASSFTAGDTQY
NA	TRBJ1-1	TRBV6-1	ASSPRVAAEAF
NA	TRBJ2-3	TRBV2	ASSLRIDTQY
few	TRBJ2-7	TRBV19	ASSPRGGRVASYEQY
NA	TRBJ1-2	TRBV28	ASSSTGDPRRNYGYT
NA	TRBJ2-1	TRBV10-1	ASSESPYANEQF
NA	TRBJ2-7	TRBV5-5	ASSSRGTDSSYEQY
NA	TRBJ1-6	TRBV18	ASSPQGAYNSPLH
NA	TRBJ2-5	TRBV19	ASRQGLETQY
NA	TRBJ2-2	TRBV2	ASSVGGSGELF
once	TRBJ2-3	TRBV5-1	ASSARTSGADTQY
NA	TRBJ2-1	TRBV5-1	ASSVPGPLYNEQF
NA	TRBJ1-1	TRBV19	ASSKPWAGRWEAF
NA	TRBJ2-5	TRBV12-5	ASGLALGQGARETQY
NA	TRBJ2-2	TRBV11-2	ASSLGINTGELF
NA	TRBJ1-1	TRBV28	ASIPGGANTEAF
NA	TRBJ2-7	TRBV4-1	ASSQLTMDRAHEQY
NA	TRBJ2-1	TRBV5-1	ASSWGGGINEQF
NA	TRBJ2-1	TRBV14	ASSQAAGGGEQF
NA	TRBJ2-5	TRBV9	ASSSDGRRETQY
NA	TRBJ1-2	TRBV7-3	ASSSGGTGYT
NA	TRBJ1-5	TRBV6-1	ASRQAGNQH
NA	TRBJ2-1	TRBV6-1	ALEGTLTYNEQF
once	TRBJ1-5	TRBV30	ASSDRGYQPQH
NA	TRBJ2-5	TRBV10-1	ASSGDREETQY
NA	TRBJ2-5	TRBV9	ASSVAGKETQY
NA	TRBJ2-5	TRBV28	ASEGSAETQY
NA	TRBJ2-1	TRBV7-3	ASSDFSGDNEQF
NA	TRBJ1-1	TRBV15	ATSSTGPFEAF
NA	TRBJ2-1	TRBV7-5	ARSFVREGINEQF
NA	TRBJ2-5	TRBV5-6	ASSGTDQETQY
NA	TRBJ1-2	TRBV4-2	ASSQEAGVGGYT
NA	TRBJ2-1	TRBV18	ASSPQQGTYNEQF
once	TRBJ1-1	TRBV27	ASSRTRGTEAF
NA	TRBJ1-2	TRBV7-9	ASSSGQANYGYT
NA	TRBJ2-5	TRBV5-8	ASSLGTGAKETQY
NA	TRBJ1-2	TRBV11-2	ASSLDGNYGYT
NA	TRBJ2-1	TRBV15	ATSRVIAGGNEQF
once	TRBJ1-2	TRBV5-8	ASSYDRGPYGYT
NA	TRBJ2-5	TRBV5-1	ASSLGRDAWYQETQY
NA	TRBJ1-1	TRBV5-1	ASSLDQKDTEAF